Here is one T cell receptor (beta chain) with its context. This sample is part of a study of blood T cell repertoires in COVID-19. Across the whole study: T cells, B-cell-depleted T cells, or PBMCs provided the cDNA or gDNA that served as material.

Per the original methods: Using reference gene primer amplification, nucleated cell counts were estimated. Clones were read by immunoSEQ multiplex PCR, and TCRdb kept only the in-frame ones, dropping some. The DNA was the basis for D and trimming; V, J and clone size are from that table. Of roughly 90,000 clones listed, approximately 88% are singletons. From germline, CDR1 is WSHSY and CDR2 SAAADI. CDR3 length: 16 amino acids. With V trimmed by 7 bases and J by 3 bases, 11 bases remained unmatched. Input material: peripheral blood. The rearrangement uses TRBV10-2 and TRBJ2-1, with TRBD1 identical over 8 bases. This sequence originates from a woman older than 75 with active or convalescent COVID-19. CDR3 region: CASTNPPGQGYNEQFF. Written as DNA, the CDR3 is TGCGCCAGCACTAACCCCCCTGGACAGGGCTACAATGAGCAGTTCTTC.